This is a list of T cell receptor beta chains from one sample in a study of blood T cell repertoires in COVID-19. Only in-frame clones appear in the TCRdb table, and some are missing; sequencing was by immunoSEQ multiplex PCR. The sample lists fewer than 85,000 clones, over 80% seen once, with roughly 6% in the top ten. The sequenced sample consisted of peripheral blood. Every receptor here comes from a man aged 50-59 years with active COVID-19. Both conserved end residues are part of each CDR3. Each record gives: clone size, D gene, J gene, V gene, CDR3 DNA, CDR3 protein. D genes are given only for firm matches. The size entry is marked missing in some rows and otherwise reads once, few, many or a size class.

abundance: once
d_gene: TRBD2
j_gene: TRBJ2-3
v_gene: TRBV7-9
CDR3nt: TGTGCCAGCAGCTTAGCTTATCGGGGGGGCCCAGATACGCAGTATTTT
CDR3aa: CASSLAYRGGPDTQYF

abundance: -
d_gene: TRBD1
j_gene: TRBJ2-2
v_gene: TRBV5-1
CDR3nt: TGCGCCAGCAGCCAACAGGGGGTAGACACCGGGGAGCTGTTTTTT
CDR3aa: CASSQQGVDTGELFF

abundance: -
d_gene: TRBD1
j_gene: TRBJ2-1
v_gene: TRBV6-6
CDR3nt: TGTGCCAGCAGGGCGGACAGGGCTAGCTCCTACAATGAGCAGTTCTTC
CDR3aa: CASRADRASSYNEQFF

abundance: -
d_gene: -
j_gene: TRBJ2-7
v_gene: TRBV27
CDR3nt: TGTGCCAGCAGTCAGACAGAAGCCTACGAGCAGTACTTC
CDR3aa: CASSQTEAYEQYF

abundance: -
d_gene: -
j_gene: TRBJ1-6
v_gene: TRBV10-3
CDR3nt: TGTGCCATCAGTGGGCCTCGCTCCTATAATTCACCCCTCCACTTT
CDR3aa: CAISGPRSYNSPLHF

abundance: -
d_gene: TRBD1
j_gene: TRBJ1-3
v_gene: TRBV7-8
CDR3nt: TGTGCCAGCAGTATCAGGGGGCGCGGAAACACCATATATTTT
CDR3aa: CASSIRGRGNTIYF

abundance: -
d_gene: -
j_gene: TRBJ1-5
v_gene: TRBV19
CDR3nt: TGTGCCAGTAGGTCCGGGACACGGGGAAACAATCAGCCCCAGCATTTT
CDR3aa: CASRSGTRGNNQPQHF

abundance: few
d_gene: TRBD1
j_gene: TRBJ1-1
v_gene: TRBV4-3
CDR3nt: TGCGCCAGCAGCCAAGACTCGGACAGGGACGGCACTGAAGCTTTCTTT
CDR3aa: CASSQDSDRDGTEAFF

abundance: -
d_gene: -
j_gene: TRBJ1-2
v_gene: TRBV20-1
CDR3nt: TGCAGTGCGCCAGGGTTTGGCTACACCTTC
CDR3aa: CSAPGFGYTF

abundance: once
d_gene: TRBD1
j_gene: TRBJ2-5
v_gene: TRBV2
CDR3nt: TGTGCCAGCAGTAGGGGGCAGGGGGCGCGGGAGACCCAGTACTTC
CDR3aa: CASSRGQGARETQYF

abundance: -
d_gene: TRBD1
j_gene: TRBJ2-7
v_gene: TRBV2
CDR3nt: TGTGCCAGCGGACGGGACAGCCACGAGCAGTACTTC
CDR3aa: CASGRDSHEQYF

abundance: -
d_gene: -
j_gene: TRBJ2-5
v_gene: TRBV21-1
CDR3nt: TGTGCCAGCAGCAAACGGGCGGGGGGGCGAGAGACCCAGTACTTC
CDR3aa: CASSKRAGGRETQYF

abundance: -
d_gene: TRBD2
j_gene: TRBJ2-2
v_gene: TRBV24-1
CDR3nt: TGTGCCACCAGTGATTCTAGGCTAGCGGGAGGCACCGGGGAGCTGTTTTTT
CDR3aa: CATSDSRLAGGTGELFF

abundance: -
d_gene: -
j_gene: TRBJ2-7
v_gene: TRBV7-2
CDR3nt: TGTGCCAGCAGCTTAGGGTCCTACCTCACCTACGAGCAGTACTTC
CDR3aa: CASSLGSYLTYEQYF

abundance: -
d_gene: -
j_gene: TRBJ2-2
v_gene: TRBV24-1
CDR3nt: TGTGCCACCAGTGATTTTAAGCCGGGGGAGCTGTTTTTT
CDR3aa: CATSDFKPGELFF

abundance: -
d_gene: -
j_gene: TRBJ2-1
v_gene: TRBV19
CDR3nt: TGTGCCAGTAGTGGCAGGGGATATTCAAGCTCCTACAATGAGCAGTTCTTC
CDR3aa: CASSGRGYSSSYNEQFF

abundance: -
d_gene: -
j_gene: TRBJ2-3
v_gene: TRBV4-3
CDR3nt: TGCGCCAGCAGTTTAGAGGCAGATACGCAGTATTTT
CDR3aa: CASSLEADTQYF

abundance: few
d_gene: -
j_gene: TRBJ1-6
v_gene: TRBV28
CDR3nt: TGTGCCAGCAGCCCGACCGGGACAAATAATTCACCCCTCCACTTT
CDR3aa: CASSPTGTNNSPLHF

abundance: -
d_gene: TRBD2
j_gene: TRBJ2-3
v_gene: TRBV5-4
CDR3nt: TGTGCCAGCAGCTTGACTAGCGAGGCAGATACGCAGTATTTT
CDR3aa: CASSLTSEADTQYF

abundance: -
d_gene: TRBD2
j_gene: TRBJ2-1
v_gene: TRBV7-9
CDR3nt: TGTGCCAGCAGCATTCAAGGACTAGCGGGAGGATTCTCCTACAATGAGCAGTTCTTC
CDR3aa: CASSIQGLAGGFSYNEQFF

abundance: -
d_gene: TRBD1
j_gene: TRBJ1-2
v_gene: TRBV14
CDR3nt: TGTGCCAGCAGCCCCCGGGACAGGGGGCCTTTTGCTGGTGGCTACACCTTC
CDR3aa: CASSPRDRGPFAGGYTF

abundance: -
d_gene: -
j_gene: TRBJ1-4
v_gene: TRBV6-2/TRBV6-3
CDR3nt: TGTGCCAGCAGTTGGAGTGAAAAACTGTTTTTT
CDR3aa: CASSWSEKLFF

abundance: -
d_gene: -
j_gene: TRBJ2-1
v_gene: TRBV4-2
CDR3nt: TGTGCCAGCAGCCAAGATGGGCTAGCGCGGAATGAGCAGTTCTTC
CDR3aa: CASSQDGLARNEQFF

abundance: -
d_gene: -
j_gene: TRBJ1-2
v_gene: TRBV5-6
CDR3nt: TGTGCCAGCAGCTTGGTAGCGGTGGGGATAGACTATGGCTACACCTTC
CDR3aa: CASSLVAVGIDYGYTF

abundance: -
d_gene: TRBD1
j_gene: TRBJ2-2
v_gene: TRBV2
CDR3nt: TGTGCCAGCACCCCGGGACAGACCCATACCGGGGAGCTGTTTTTT
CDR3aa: CASTPGQTHTGELFF

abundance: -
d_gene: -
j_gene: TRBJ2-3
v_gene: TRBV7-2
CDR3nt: TGTGCCAGCAGCTACCGACGCGGGGGCGCAGATACGCAGTATTTT
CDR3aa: CASSYRRGGADTQYF

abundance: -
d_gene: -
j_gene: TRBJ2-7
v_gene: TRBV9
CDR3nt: TGTGCCAGCAGCCGCCTAGCGCCGAGGGGAGGCGAGCAGTACTTC
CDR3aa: CASSRLAPRGGEQYF

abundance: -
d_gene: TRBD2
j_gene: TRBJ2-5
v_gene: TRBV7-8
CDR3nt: TGTGCCAGCAGCTGGACTAGCGGGGGCCCACAAGAGACCCAGTACTTC
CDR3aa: CASSWTSGGPQETQYF

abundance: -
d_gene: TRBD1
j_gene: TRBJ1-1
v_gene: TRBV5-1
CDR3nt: TGCGCCAGCAGCTTGCTTGGAGGGGGCGATGCTTTCTTT
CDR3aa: CASSLLGGGDAFF

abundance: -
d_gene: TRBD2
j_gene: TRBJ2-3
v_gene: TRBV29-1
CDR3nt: TGCAGCGCCCCGACTAGCGGGACAGATACGCAGTATTTT
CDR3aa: CSAPTSGTDTQYF

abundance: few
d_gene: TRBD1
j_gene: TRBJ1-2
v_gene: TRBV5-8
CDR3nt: TGTGCCAGCAGCCTAGGTGGGGACAGGGCGTTTGTTAACTATGGCTACACCTTC
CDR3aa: CASSLGGDRAFVNYGYTF

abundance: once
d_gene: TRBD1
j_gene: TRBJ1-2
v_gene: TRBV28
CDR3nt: TGTGCCAGCAGTTTAAGGGACAGGGCTAACTATGGCTACACCTTC
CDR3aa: CASSLRDRANYGYTF

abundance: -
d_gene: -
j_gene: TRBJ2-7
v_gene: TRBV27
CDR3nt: TGTGCCAGCAGTTTATCGCGGGTCTCCTACGAGCAGTACTTC
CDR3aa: CASSLSRVSYEQYF

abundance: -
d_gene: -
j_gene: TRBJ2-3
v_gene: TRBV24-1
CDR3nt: TGTGCCACCAGTAGGGGGGGCTTCAGAGATACGCAGTATTTT
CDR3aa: CATSRGGFRDTQYF

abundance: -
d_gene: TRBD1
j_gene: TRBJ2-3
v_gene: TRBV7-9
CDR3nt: TGTGCCAGCAGCGACGACAGGGGTAGGGCAGATACGCAGTATTTT
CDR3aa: CASSDDRGRADTQYF

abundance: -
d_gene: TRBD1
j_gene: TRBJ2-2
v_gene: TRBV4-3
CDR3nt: TGCGCCAGCAGTCTAGAACCAGGGGGCGGGGAGCTGTTTTTT
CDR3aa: CASSLEPGGGELFF

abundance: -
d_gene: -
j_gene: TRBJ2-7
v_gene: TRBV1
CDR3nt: TGCACCAGCAGCCAGGACTGCTCCTACGAGCAGTACTTC
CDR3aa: CTSSQDCSYEQYF

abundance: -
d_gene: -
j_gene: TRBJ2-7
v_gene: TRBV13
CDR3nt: TGTGCCAGCAGCTTGGGACTGGGGCGTTACGAGCAGTACTTC
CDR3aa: CASSLGLGRYEQYF

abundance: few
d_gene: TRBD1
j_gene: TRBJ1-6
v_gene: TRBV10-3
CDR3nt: TGTGCCTCCCGGGACAGGGCTGATTCACCCCTCCACTTT
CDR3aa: CASRDRADSPLHF

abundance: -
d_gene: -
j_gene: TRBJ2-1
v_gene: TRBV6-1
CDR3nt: TGTGCCAGCAGTGAAGCGGCGGTCAACTCCTACAATGAGCAGTTCTTC
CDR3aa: CASSEAAVNSYNEQFF

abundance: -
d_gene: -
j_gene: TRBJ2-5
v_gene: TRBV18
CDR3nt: TGTGCCAGCTCACCACCGTCGCAGGGGATCAGGGAGACCCAGTACTTC
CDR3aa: CASSPPSQGIRETQYF

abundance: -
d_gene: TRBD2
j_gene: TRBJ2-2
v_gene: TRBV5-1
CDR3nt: TGCGCCAGCAGCTCCCCAAGCGGGACGAACACCGGGGAGCTGTTTTTT
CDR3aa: CASSSPSGTNTGELFF

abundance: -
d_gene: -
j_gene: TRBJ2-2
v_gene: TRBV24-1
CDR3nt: TGTGCCACCAGGGCAAACATGAACACCGGGGAGCTGTTTTTT
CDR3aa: CATRANMNTGELFF

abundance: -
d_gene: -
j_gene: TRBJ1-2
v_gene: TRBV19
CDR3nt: TGTGCCAGTAGTCAAGTAGGGTCAGGGGCACCCTATGGCTACACCTTC
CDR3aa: CASSQVGSGAPYGYTF

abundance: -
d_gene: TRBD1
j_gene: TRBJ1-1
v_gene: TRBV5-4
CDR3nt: TGTGCCAGCAGCCGCCGGGACAGTTCCACTGAAGCTTTCTTT
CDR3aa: CASSRRDSSTEAFF

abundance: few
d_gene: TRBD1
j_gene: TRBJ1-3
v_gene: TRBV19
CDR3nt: TGTGCCATCCCGACAGGGCGGAGGAACACCATATATTTT
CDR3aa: CAIPTGRRNTIYF

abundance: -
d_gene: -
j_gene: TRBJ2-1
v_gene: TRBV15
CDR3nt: TGTGCCATCGGTGCGGGCGTCGATGAGCAGTTCTTC
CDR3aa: CAIGAGVDEQFF

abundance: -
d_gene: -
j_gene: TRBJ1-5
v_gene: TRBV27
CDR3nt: TGTGCCAGCAGTCCTCAACCCCGAGCGGGAATGTGGCAGCCCCAGCATTTT
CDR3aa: CASSPQPRAGMWQPQHF

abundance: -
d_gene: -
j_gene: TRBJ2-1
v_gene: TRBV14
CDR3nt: TGTGCCAGCAGCCCCCCCGGGGACAATGAGCAGTTCTTC
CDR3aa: CASSPPGDNEQFF

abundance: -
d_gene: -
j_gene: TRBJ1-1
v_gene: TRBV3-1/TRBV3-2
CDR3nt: TGTGCCAGCAGCCAAGATAACCATCCACGAGGAGCTTTCTTT
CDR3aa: CASSQDNHPRGAFF

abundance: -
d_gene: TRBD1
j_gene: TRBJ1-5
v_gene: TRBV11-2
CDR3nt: TGTGCCAGCAGCTCTGGGACAGGCGACAATCAGCCCCAGCATTTT
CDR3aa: CASSSGTGDNQPQHF